These T cell receptor beta chains were read from a single sample in a study of T cell repertoires in cytomegalovirus infection. TCRdb re-derived calls from the reads in MiXCR, one entry per CDR3 protein. The sample lists under 600,000 distinct CDR3 sequences, more than 15% occurring once. Source material: CD8+ T cells from PBMCs. These receptors were obtained from a human donor in good health (CMV status not recorded). Some clones in this sample may be carry-over from other donors' samples. Both conserved end residues are trimmed from each CDR3. Each record gives: CDR3 length, V gene, J gene, CDR3 protein.

12	TRBV30	TRBJ2-7	AWSPRSSSYEQY
10	TRBV29-1	TRBJ1-6	SVELGYGPLH
10	TRBV7-9	TRBJ1-5	ASSSSGLPQH
10	TRBV7-2	TRBJ2-3	ASTLREESQY
12	TRBV7-9	TRBJ2-7	ASSPFAGEYEQY
13	TRBV6-1	TRBJ2-7	ASSSGLAGGKEQY
14	TRBV7-9	TRBJ2-1	ASSLSSESPYNEQF
10	TRBV25-1	TRBJ1-2	AASRTNYGYT
13	TRBV13	TRBJ2-1	ASSSQGGTFNEQF
13	TRBV15	TRBJ1-2	ATSPMQGIFYGYT
13	TRBV6-5	TRBJ1-2	ASSYTDRFNYGYT
15	TRBV6-1	TRBJ2-3	ASSEDLAGVNTDTQY
13	TRBV27	TRBJ2-3	ASSPPGHSTDTQY
11	TRBV6-5	TRBJ2-1	ASSYGGYAEQF
15	TRBV15	TRBJ2-1	ATSRGPPGGAYNEQF
12	TRBV7-9	TRBJ2-7	ASSWDRGLYEQY
14	TRBV4-1	TRBJ2-7	ASSQDGGLSSYEQY
12	TRBV20-1	TRBJ2-7	SARDRGDNYEQY
12	TRBV6-2/TRBV6-3	TRBJ2-1	ASKTSGRHNEQF
15	TRBV6-6	TRBJ2-1	ASRGTSGRSSYNEQF
13	TRBV7-9	TRBJ2-1	ASSLQWALDNEQF
13	TRBV28	TRBJ2-2	ASSIRQGAGGELF
11	TRBV10-3	TRBJ2-5	AGNTRDQETQY
12	TRBV7-3	TRBJ2-3	ASSSTSGTDTQY
12	TRBV20-1	TRBJ2-1	SASYGLSYNEQF
13	TRBV7-6	TRBJ1-6	ASSLSGSYNSPHH
13	TRBV5-4	TRBJ2-7	ASSLMEEGAYEQY
13	TRBV7-8	TRBJ1-2	ASSSGNLDTLGYT
11	TRBV2	TRBJ2-3	ASSAGVPDTQY
12	TRBV7-7	TRBJ1-1	ASSSRAMNTEAF
16	TRBV27	TRBJ2-6	ASTQGTGASPGANVLT
14	TRBV20-1	TRBJ1-2	SARHQRLTKNYGYT
9	TRBV12-5	TRBJ2-1	ASGSENEQF
11	TRBV28	TRBJ2-3	ASKRAPTDTQY
12	TRBV30	TRBJ2-6	AWSPGAGANVLT
12	TRBV5-4	TRBJ1-2	ASSQGGSRYGYT
13	TRBV12-3/TRBV12-4	TRBJ1-1	ASSFPGDVVTEAF
14	TRBV25-1	TRBJ2-3	ASSLPRGEGTDTQY
14	TRBV4-1	TRBJ2-3	ASSPLQRLATDTQY
13	TRBV7-9	TRBJ1-4	ASSLHGRTNEKLF
13	TRBV7-9	TRBJ2-5	ASSLAEPGQETQY
13	TRBV20-1	TRBJ2-1	SARDPSGWSGWQF
13	TRBV28	TRBJ2-1	ASRTNSGSSYEQF
10	TRBV6-2/TRBV6-3	TRBJ2-5	ASSYGRETQY
11	TRBV4-1	TRBJ1-5	ASSPKRHQPQH
12	TRBV9	TRBJ1-2	ASSPGDRPYGYT
11	TRBV14	TRBJ1-2	ASSHPPQVTYT
14	TRBV7-8	TRBJ2-6	ASSLVGSSGANVLT
12	TRBV6-2/TRBV6-3	TRBJ1-2	ASTPSLGGVGYT
12	TRBV14	TRBJ2-2	ASSQYRVTGELF
13	TRBV10-1	TRBJ1-1	ASKEALGVNTEAF
13	TRBV19	TRBJ2-1	ASSLPRSLGPEQF
11	TRBV6-6	TRBJ2-1	ASSTPGGYEQL
11	TRBV12-3/TRBV12-4	TRBJ2-7	ASSLHLCYEPY
12	TRBV20-1	TRBJ2-7	SADTSGRSYEQY